The 21 T cell receptor beta chains in this list originate from one sample, sequenced in a study of blood T cells in healthy people across ages. A second PCR, run for roughly 7 to 11 cycles, used a sample-barcoded 5' primer plus a J-beta primer mix. TCRdb reanalysed the 5' RACE reads using MiXCR and keeps one entry per CDR3 protein. The sample gives around 750,000 distinct CDR3 sequences, roughly 50% of which show up once; approximately 40% is in the top ten. The sequenced sample consisted of blood. The receptors were sampled from an elderly man in good health.

The V and J genes are TRBV5-1 and TRBJ2-6; D unclear. V was clipped by 0 bases and J by 1 base, with 11 bases between them. This CDR3 has 17 residues. Germline V gene data show CDR1 as SGHRS and CDR2 as YFSETQ. The CDR3 bases are TGCGCCAGCAGCTTGGGGGCTCTCGCATCTGGGGCCAACGTCCTGACTTTC. Translation: CASSLGALASGANVLTF.

This chain uses TRBV9 with TRBJ2-3, with unresolved D. V lost 0 bases, J lost 2 bases, and 13 bases lay in between. This CDR3 is 16 amino acids long. Germline-derived CDR1 and CDR2 are SGDLS and YYNGEE. CDR3 amino acids: CASSVVSEPYTDTQYF. Written as DNA, the CDR3 is TGTGCCAGCAGCGTAGTTAGTGAGCCCTACACAGATACGCAGTATTTT.

The rearrangement links TRBV12-3 or TRBV12-4 to TRBJ1-2, with no clear D. The V and J ends lost 3 bases and 3 bases respectively, with 14 bases between them. The CDR3 has 15 residues. CDR3 sequence: CASSFREPSHYGYTF. CDR3 sequence (DNA): TGTGCCAGCAGTTTCCGGGAGCCCTCCCACTATGGCTACACCTTC.

This clonotype has just a few counts. The rearrangement uses TRBV20-1 and TRBJ1-4; TRBD1 might be the D (5 bases). V was trimmed by 3 bases and J by 11 bases, leaving 16 bases between them. The CDR3 has 13 residues. The germline CDR1 and CDR2 sequences are DFQATT and SNEGSKA (reference sequence). This CDR3 reads CSARGGVLGKLFF. As DNA, the CDR3 is TGCAGTGCTAGGGGGGGGGTTTTAGGGAAACTGTTTTTT.

The sample holds a few counts of this clonotype. The gene calls are TRBV5-1 and TRBJ2-1, with 11 bases matching TRBD1. This CDR3 region has 16 residues. The J segment lost 6 bases and the V segment lost 4 bases, leaving 9 bases of the junction unmatched. Looked up from germline, CDR1 is SGHRS and CDR2 is YFSETQ. The CDR3 spells CASSLNGQGAGNEQFF. The CDR3, as DNA: TGCGCCAGCAGCCTTAACGGACAGGGGGCGGGCAATGAGCAGTTCTTC.

This rearrangement joins TRBV29-1 to TRBJ2-2; D is perhaps TRBD1 or TRBD2 (5 bases each). Looked up from germline, CDR1 is SQVTM and CDR2 is ANQGSEA. This CDR3 comprises 15 residues. Trimming took off 3 bases at V and 1 base at J, with 12 bases between the two ends. CDR3 sequence (DNA): TGCAGCGTTGAGTGGGCGAGGGGGAACACCGGGGAGCTGTTTTTT. It is translated as CSVEWARGNTGELFF.

This clonotype occurred once. This chain connects TRBV27 to TRBJ2-5; tentatively, D is TRBD1 or TRBD2 (6 bases each). Trimming stripped 0 bases from V and 5 bases from J, with 16 bases between. There are 16 residues in the CDR3. The V gene's germline CDR1 is MNHEY and CDR2 SMNVEV (reference sequence). This CDR3 reads CASSLSYRGDIETQYF. The DNA of the CDR3 is TGTGCCAGCAGTTTATCTTATCGCGGGGACATTGAGACCCAGTACTTC.

The chain links TRBV2 to TRBJ2-1; possible D gene TRBD1, 5 bases. Deletions cut 3 bases from V and 6 bases from J, with 18 bases between. The CDR3 is made up of 16 amino acids. The V gene's germline CDR1 is SNHLY and CDR2 FYNNEI. The CDR3 DNA sequence: TGTGCCAGCAGTGACCCTAGGCCCTCAAGGGGCAATGAGCAGTTCTTC. Its protein product is CASSDPRPSRGNEQFF. Full variable domain (remainder filled in from reference TRBV2 and TRBJ2-1): EPEVTQTPSHQVTQMGQEVILRCVPISNHLYFYWYRQILGQKVEFLVSFYNNEISEKSEIFDDQFSVERPDGSNFTLKIRSTKLEDSAMYFCASSDPRPSRGNEQFFGPGTRLTVL.

This clonotype was detected a few times. V usage is TRBV18 and J usage is TRBJ2-3; a weak D match, TRBD2 (6 bases). This CDR3 comprises 13 residues. Germline V gives CDR1 KGHSH, CDR2 LQKENI. The V end was cut by 3 bases, the J end by 14 bases, with 18 bases between. The CDR3 here is CASSPAGLGYAYF. CDR3 sequence (DNA): TGTGCCAGCTCACCGGCGGGGTTGGGATACGCGTATTTT.

This clonotype was seen only a few times. The rearrangement joins TRBV7-3 to TRBJ2-7, with D uncertain. The CDR3 totals 13 residues. V was pared by 4 bases and J by 6 bases, with 13 bases between. Germline V gives CDR1 SGHTA, CDR2 FQGTGA. Here the CDR3 reads CASSSSSGGEQYF. The CDR3 DNA sequence: TGTGCCAGCAGCTCATCTTCAGGCGGCGAGCAGTACTTC. The whole variable domain, filled in from reference TRBV7-3 and TRBJ2-7, reads GAGVSQTPSNKVTEKGKYVELRCDPISGHTALYWYRQSLGQGPEFLIYFQGTGAADDSGLPNDRFFAVRPEGSVSTLKIQRTERGDSAVYLCASSSSSGGEQYFGPGTRLTVT.

This clonotype has only a few counts. The chain carries TRBV20-1 and TRBJ2-1; the D gene is possibly TRBD2 (6 bases). Deletions cut 3 bases from V and 8 bases from J, with 11 bases between. This CDR3 is 12 amino acids long. Germline CDR1 reads DFQATT; CDR2 reads SNEGSKA (reference sequence). The CDR3 spells CSARAGWDEQFF. The CDR3 DNA follows: TGCAGTGCTAGGGCGGGGTGGGATGAGCAGTTCTTC.

With respect to this clonotype: This sequence may be a read error, since a much larger clone differs from it by one base. The rearrangement links TRBV4-2 to TRBJ2-7, with D perhaps TRBD1 (5 bases). This CDR3 comprises 15 residues. Per germline, CDR1 LGHNA and CDR2 YNFKEQ. The V end was cut by 4 bases, the J end by 2 bases, with 15 bases between. CDR3 protein: CASSRALQETYEQYF. In DNA form, the CDR3 reads TGTGCCAGCAGCCGAGCCCTACAGGAGACCTACGAGCAGTACTTC.

The chain couples TRBV6-5 to TRBJ1-5; D might be TRBD1 (6 bases). The germline gives CDR1 MNHEY, CDR2 SVGAGI. Trimming left V 7 bases short and J 3 bases short, with 16 bases between. CDR3 size: 15 residues. DNA for the CDR3: TGTGCCAGCACCCATCAGGGGCCCGTCAATCAGCCCCAGCATTTT. Its translation: CASTHQGPVNQPQHF.

In this sample, this clonotype turned up a few times. The CDR3, as DNA: TGTGCCAGCAGCCATCTTAGCTCCTACGAGCAGTACTTC. Protein sequence: CASSHLSSYEQYF. The chain uses TRBV14 and TRBJ2-7; D gene uncertain. V dropped 3 bases and J dropped 0 bases, with 6 bases sitting between them. CDR3 size: 13 residues. CDR1 SGHDN and CDR2 FVKESK come from the germline V gene.

The table lists this clonotype with a few counts. The DNA of the CDR3 is TGCGCCAGCTCCTTTTCGACTAGCCTAGACAATGAGCAGTTCTTC. Protein sequence: CASSFSTSLDNEQFF. The chain uses TRBV5-1 and TRBJ2-1, with 7 bases aligning to TRBD2. The trim removed 7 bases at V and 5 bases at J, leaving 12 bases unmatched. This CDR3 contains 15 residues. Germline values: CDR1 SGHRS, CDR2 YFSETQ.

This clonotype was counted between two and nine times. The chain is built from TRBV6-5 and TRBJ2-5; 9 nucleotides match TRBD2. CDR3 length: 14 residues. CDR1 is MNHEY, CDR2 SVGAGI, per germline. V gave up 5 bases and J gave up 3 bases; unmatched junction bases: 4. CDR3 amino acids: CASSIRGREETQYF. The CDR3 DNA sequence: TGTGCCAGCAGTATCCGCGGGAGGGAAGAGACCCAGTACTTC.

The chain has TRBV20-1 and TRBJ2-1, with 8 bases lining up with TRBD2. TRBJ2-7 matches the DNA end more closely, so the J call is doubtful. Per germline, CDR1 DFQATT and CDR2 SNEGSKA (reference sequence). The CDR3 contains 13 residues. The CDR3 nucleotides read TGCAGTGCCTACCACACGAGCGGGGGTGAGCAGTACTTC. The encoded protein is CSAYHTSGGEQYF.

The chain joins TRBV20-1 to TRBJ2-5, with 11 bases identical to TRBD1. V shed 3 bases, J shed 1 base, and the junction held 4 bases outside the gene matches. The CDR3 extends over 15 amino acids. The germline CDR1 and CDR2 sequences are DFQATT and SNEGSKA (reference sequence). The CDR3 sequence: CSASGTGGTQETQYF. DNA for the CDR3: TGCAGTGCTAGTGGGACAGGGGGGACCCAAGAGACCCAGTACTTC.

This clonotype was observed a few times. V and J are TRBV7-3 and TRBJ1-5; the D gene is possibly TRBD1 (5 bases). Germline V gene lookup returns CDR1 SGHTA and CDR2 FQGTGA. CDR3 length: 16 amino acids. V lost 5 bases and J 0 bases, leaving 14 bases between the germline ends. CDR3 DNA sequence: TGTGCCAGCAGCCCGCACGTGGGGGGTAGCAATCAGCCCCAGCATTTT. As protein: CASSPHVGGSNQPQHF.

CDR3 region: CASQRGASPNEQYF. CDR3 nucleotide sequence: TGTGCCAGCCAGCGGGGGGCTAGCCCCAACGAGCAGTACTTC. The rearrangement links TRBV6-5 to TRBJ2-5; 9 positions match TRBD2. The end of the DNA fits TRBJ2-7 better, so the J call may be wrong. CDR1 is MNHEY, CDR2 SVGAGI, per germline. The CDR3 loop spans 14 amino acids.

This clonotype was seen only a few times. J is TRBJ2-7 and V is TRBV4-2, with 8 bases that match TRBD2. Trimming cost V 8 bases and J 0 bases; bases outside gene matches: 6. Germline values: CDR1 LGHNA, CDR2 YNFKEQ. This CDR3 is built from 14 residues. CDR3 protein: CASASGSPSYEQYF. The DNA of the CDR3 is TGTGCCAGCGCCAGCGGGAGTCCCTCCTACGAGCAGTACTTC.